The source of this T cell receptor (beta chain) is a study of blood T cell repertoires in COVID-19 (TCRdb year 2020). In the study overall: Collaborator samples came from the United States, Italy and Spain and covered acute and convalescent phases of COVID-19. The prospective study material was composed of cDNA or gDNA derived from T cells, B-cell-depleted T cells, or PBMCs. Deeply sampled blood TCRbeta repertoires from subjects exposed to, actively infected with, or recovered from COVID-19 were included in the dataset. The repertoires were released in a freely available public database intended as a resource for research on the immune response to SARS-CoV-2. The samples were drawn from two sources: the first 160 participants of the ongoing ImmuneRACE study, and fewer than 1,500 subjects contributed by 6 global collaborators. A de-identified subject ID, COVID-19 status, age in years and sex were almost always included in the sample metadata. HLA class I and class II types, where available, came from metadata supplied by the sample provider rather than from assay-based typing. Paper-wide results and their limitations: Clinical and demographic metadata were provided uncurated, with the amount varying by source and participant.

One collaborating source in Seattle enrolled patients while the patients were actively infected and followed the patients over time throughout the course of disease. Collaborating institutions collected whole blood in K2EDTA tubes following their own protocols. For TCRbeta analysis, collaborators shipped samples in one of three forms: frozen whole blood, isolated PBMCs, or DNA extracted from either of those sample types. TCRbeta CDR3 regions were amplified from genomic DNA using the immunoSEQ Assay, a bias-controlled multiplex PCR. As for how the authors treated the data: Nucleated cell counts per sample were estimated from amplification of reference gene primers within the assay. To quantify the absolute abundance of each unique TCRbeta CDR3 rearrangement, sequence reads were collapsed and filtered. For each sample, productive Simpson clonality was calculated by taking the square root of Simpson's diversity index across productive rearrangements. Entries here come from immuneACCESS through TCRdb and include only in-frame sequences with V and J called. Some clones fail to appear in such tables; in the studies checked, an unresolved V gene covers under half of the shortfall, and the cause of the remainder is unknown. V, J and clone size are those of that table, while D and trimming were read from the DNA. This sample lists around 100,000 clones; approximately 80% were detected once. The top ten clones comprise under 5.5% of the sample.

Measured from the cysteine to the phenylalanine, the CDR3 is 14 residues long. This entry keeps only the CDR3 DNA: 42 bases, framed from base 1. V was cut back by 2 bases and J by 6 bases, leaving a gap of 11 bases between them. Via the germline V gene (reference sequence), CDR1 is LNHDA and CDR2 SQIVND. On this clone: Its recognized antigen is unknown. No base-level quality is on record; no much larger clone is a single base apart.

The sample taken for sequencing was peripheral blood. This TCR was sampled from a man at least 80 years old with COVID-19, enrolled during active disease. The chain is assembled from TRBV19 and TRBJ1-5; no D segment can be confidently identified. The CDR3 here reads CASSIIGRGQPQHF. Read as DNA, the sequence is TGTGCCAGTAGTATAATTGGGCGGGGTCAGCCCCAGCATTTT.